The following is a TCR beta chain sequence with its context. Its matching antigen is unknown. The repertoire was sequenced with immunoSEQ multiplex PCR; TCRdb's copy has only in-frame clones and lacks some. The sample includes fewer than 200,000 clones, approximately 90% of them seen just once. The CDR3 consists of 15 residues. Germline V gene lookup returns CDR1 SGDLS and CDR2 YYNGEE. The J segment lost 8 bases and the V segment lost 0 bases, leaving 2 bases of the junction unmatched. Some second doses came at about 4 weeks and others at about 12 weeks; these were pooled. This specimen belongs to a study of T cell responses to AZD1222 COVID-19 vaccine. Study-level results: Donors skewed white British and female; clonal diversity was possibly underestimated. Spike was spanned by vaccine-associated CD4 TCRs, which were dominant at 160-218 and 743-854. Epitopes outside B.1.351 and B.1.1.7 mutated regions reportedly drew nearly half of spike TCRs.

Sequencing was performed on peripheral blood, taken 28 days after the second AZD1222 dose. The origin of this receptor is an adult who received the AZD1222 COVID-19 vaccine. The V call is TRBV9, the J call TRBJ2-1, with 13 bases fitting TRBD2. CDR3 loop: CASSVGTSGGDEQFF. The CDR3 bases are TGTGCCAGCAGCGTAGGGACTAGCGGGGGTGATGAGCAGTTCTTC.